This T cell receptor beta chain originates from a study of blood T cell repertoires in COVID-19 (TCRdb year 2020). The study in broad terms: Samples from collaborators originated in the United States, Italy and Spain and spanned both the acute and convalescent phases of COVID-19. Where available, HLA class I and class II types were obtained from metadata supplied by the sample provider rather than from assay-based typing. Deeply sampled blood TCRbeta repertoires from subjects exposed to, actively infected with, or recovered from COVID-19 were included in the dataset. The repertoires were made available in a free public database intended to serve as a resource for research on the immune response to SARS-CoV-2. Samples came from the ongoing ImmuneRACE study (first 160 participants) plus 1,254 subjects from 6 global collaborators. The material from the prospective study consisted of cDNA or gDNA derived from T cells, B-cell-depleted T cells, or PBMCs. The sample metadata nearly always contained a de-identified subject ID, COVID-19 status, age in years and sex. Findings and caveats that apply to the study as a whole: The amount of clinical and demographic metadata varied by source and participant and was provided uncurated.

Remarks on this clone: Its target antigen remains unknown. The record has no base qualities; no much larger clone is one base away.

In the prospective study, participants were about 18 to 95 years old, resided in fewer than 25 geographic areas of the United States, and were enrolled through a virtual design. Cohort assignment in the prospective study relied on participant-reported clinical history from a screening survey and a study questionnaire. Recovered participants in ImmuneRACE Cohort 3 were defined by two consecutive negative NP/OP PCR tests, clearance by a healthcare professional, or resolution of symptoms. In the prospective study, mobile phlebotomists collected whole blood, serum and a nasopharyngeal or oropharyngeal swab from each participant. Prospective study participants could optionally give additional blood draws and questionnaires over an approximately two-month period. Before DNA extraction, prospective study blood samples were shipped either frozen or at room temperature. The V end loses 2 bases and the J end loses 4 bases, and a stretch of 5 bases separates them. The CDR3 numbers 12 residues from cysteine through phenylalanine. CDR3 DNA only is kept here, 36 bases in frame from base 1. CDR1 and CDR2, looked up from the germline V gene (reference sequence), are LNHDA and SQIVND.

TCRbeta CDR3 regions were amplified from genomic DNA by means of the immunoSEQ Assay, a bias-controlled multiplex PCR. In the original analysis: Within the assay, amplification of reference gene primers was used to estimate how many nucleated cells each sample contained. To quantify the absolute abundance of each unique TCRbeta CDR3 rearrangement, sequence reads were collapsed and filtered. For each sample, productive Simpson clonality was calculated as the square root of Simpson's diversity index over productive rearrangements. TCRdb took this table from immuneACCESS and kept in-frame rearrangements with V and J called. Such tables lack part of the clones; where checked against another copy, unresolved V genes explain under half of the gap, and the rest is unexplained. V and J calls and clone size are as listed in that table; D and trimming were resolved from the DNA. Present in this sample are 300,000 to 350,000 clones, over 80% of which were seen just once. The ten largest clonotypes hold more than 5% of the sample.

Sequencing input: PBMCs or T cells enriched from blood (not recorded which). The chain is encoded by TRBV19 joined to TRBJ1-2, with no D gene named confidently. The sequence derives from a young man who had recovered from COVID-19. CDR3 sequence: CASSINGYGYTF. The DNA is TGTGCCAGTAGTATAAACGGCTATGGCTACACCTTC.